This T cell receptor beta chain emerged from a study of CD8 T cells in ankylosing spondylitis. Only a few counts were recorded for this clonotype. V lost 2 bases and J lost 6, with 9 bases in between. This CDR3 region has 13 residues. CDR1 and CDR2 (germline): MNHEY, SMNVEV (reference sequence). TCRdb recomputed calls from the 5' RACE reads with MiXCR, one row per CDR3 protein. The table records about 250,000 distinct CDR3 sequences, roughly a tenth of them present only once. Sequenced: blood, either unsorted or a sorted T cell fraction (not recorded which). The chain is built from TRBV27 and TRBJ2-3, with D maybe TRBD2 (5 bases). The TCR comes from a male donor with ankylosing spondylitis or in good health (not recorded which). This CDR3 is CASSLVPGDTQYF. In DNA, the CDR3 is TGTGCCAGCAGTTTAGTGCCGGGGGATACGCAGTATTTT.